These T cell receptor beta chains were read from a single sample in a study of CD8 T cells in ankylosing spondylitis. One entry per CDR3 protein results from TCRdb running MiXCR on the 5' RACE reads. The sample shows about 390,000 distinct CDR3 sequences, 20% to 25% of them seen only once. Sequencing was carried out using blood, either unsorted or a sorted T cell fraction (not recorded which). The receptors derive from a male donor with ankylosing spondylitis. Both conserved end residues are part of each CDR3. Each record gives: V gene, J gene, D gene, clone size, CDR3 protein, CDR3 DNA. D genes are given only for firm matches. Clone size, where shown, is once, few, many, or a class for clones that have expanded.

V gene: TRBV12-3/TRBV12-4; J gene: TRBJ2-2; D gene: NA; clone size: few; CDR3 protein: CASSLVRNTGELFF; CDR3 DNA: TGTGCCAGCAGTTTAGTGCGGAACACCGGGGAGCTGTTTTTT
V gene: TRBV2; J gene: TRBJ2-2; D gene: NA; clone size: few; CDR3 protein: CASRGGTANTGELFF; CDR3 DNA: TGTGCCAGCCGCGGGGGGACAGCGAACACCGGGGAGCTGTTTTTT
V gene: TRBV28; J gene: TRBJ1-4; D gene: NA; clone size: few; CDR3 protein: CASSFPQGVGEKLFF; CDR3 DNA: TGTGCCAGCAGTTTTCCACAGGGAGTCGGTGAAAAACTGTTTTTT
V gene: TRBV7-2; J gene: TRBJ2-2; D gene: NA; clone size: few; CDR3 protein: CASRPRGGQGGGGELFF; CDR3 DNA: TGTGCCAGCAGACCAAGGGGGGGGCAGGGTGGAGGCGGGGAGCTGTTTTTT
V gene: TRBV5-1; J gene: TRBJ1-5; D gene: TRBD1; clone size: NA; CDR3 protein: CASSPGTDNQPQHF; CDR3 DNA: TGCGCCAGCAGCCCCGGGACAGACAATCAGCCCCAGCATTTT
V gene: TRBV28; J gene: TRBJ1-5; D gene: NA; clone size: few; CDR3 protein: CASSLRVGPQHF; CDR3 DNA: TGTGCCAGCAGTTTAAGGGTGGGGCCCCAGCATTTT
V gene: TRBV28; J gene: TRBJ1-5; D gene: TRBD1; clone size: NA; CDR3 protein: CASGPGTGVQPQHF; CDR3 DNA: TGTGCCAGCGGTCCCGGGACAGGGGTTCAGCCCCAGCATTTT
V gene: TRBV12-3/TRBV12-4; J gene: TRBJ2-7; D gene: TRBD1; clone size: NA; CDR3 protein: CASSLGAGGAYEQYF; CDR3 DNA: TGTGCCAGCAGTTTAGGGGCAGGGGGTGCCTACGAGCAGTACTTC
V gene: TRBV10-3; J gene: TRBJ2-7; D gene: TRBD1; clone size: NA; CDR3 protein: CAISPRDRGSGEQYF; CDR3 DNA: TGTGCCATCAGTCCCCGGGACAGGGGGTCAGGCGAGCAGTACTTC
V gene: TRBV20-1; J gene: TRBJ2-7; D gene: NA; clone size: many; CDR3 protein: CSATTGLTTYEQYF; CDR3 DNA: TGCAGTGCTACCACGGGACTCACAACCTACGAGCAGTACTTC
V gene: TRBV6-2/TRBV6-3; J gene: TRBJ2-2; D gene: NA; clone size: NA; CDR3 protein: CASLTGTARTGELFF; CDR3 DNA: TGTGCCAGCCTTACCGGGACCGCAAGGACCGGGGAGCTGTTTTTT
V gene: TRBV5-1; J gene: TRBJ1-1; D gene: NA; clone size: few; CDR3 protein: CASSTSGPYTEAFF; CDR3 DNA: TGCGCCAGCAGCACTTCAGGGCCGTACACTGAAGCTTTCTTT
V gene: TRBV7-2; J gene: TRBJ1-1; D gene: NA; clone size: NA; CDR3 protein: CASSPRLHTEAFF; CDR3 DNA: TGTGCCAGCAGCCCCCGACTGCACACTGAAGCTTTCTTT
V gene: TRBV19; J gene: TRBJ2-2; D gene: NA; clone size: NA; CDR3 protein: CASSPGLQEVGELFF; CDR3 DNA: TGTGCCAGCTCTCCGGGACTGCAAGAGGTCGGGGAGCTGTTTTTT
V gene: TRBV24-1; J gene: TRBJ2-5; D gene: NA; clone size: NA; CDR3 protein: CATSETGRGTQYF; CDR3 DNA: TGTGCCACCAGTGAGACAGGTCGGGGGACCCAGTACTTC
V gene: TRBV27; J gene: TRBJ2-1; D gene: NA; clone size: NA; CDR3 protein: CASSFQGRDEQFF; CDR3 DNA: TGTGCCAGCAGTTTCCAGGGTCGGGATGAGCAGTTCTTC
V gene: TRBV3-1; J gene: TRBJ2-7; D gene: TRBD1; clone size: NA; CDR3 protein: CASSQGRTGAEQYF; CDR3 DNA: TGTGCCAGCAGCCAAGGGCGCACAGGGGCCGAGCAGTACTTC
V gene: TRBV20-1; J gene: TRBJ1-1; D gene: NA; clone size: NA; CDR3 protein: CSAFRDDTEAFF; CDR3 DNA: TGCAGTGCTTTCCGGGACGACACTGAAGCTTTCTTT
V gene: TRBV24-1; J gene: TRBJ1-3; D gene: NA; clone size: few; CDR3 protein: CASRGGSTIYF; CDR3 DNA: TGTGCCAGCCGGGGCGGCAGCACCATATATTTT
V gene: TRBV29-1; J gene: TRBJ1-4; D gene: TRBD1; clone size: NA; CDR3 protein: CSASGQTPTNEKLFF; CDR3 DNA: TGCAGCGCCTCGGGACAGACCCCAACTAATGAAAAACTGTTTTTT
V gene: TRBV5-1; J gene: TRBJ2-2; D gene: NA; clone size: many; CDR3 protein: CASSLEVTSGELFF; CDR3 DNA: TGCGCCAGCAGCTTGGAAGTAACTAGCGGGGAGCTGTTTTTT
V gene: TRBV5-1; J gene: TRBJ2-2; D gene: NA; clone size: few; CDR3 protein: CASSLGLRGTGELFF; CDR3 DNA: TGCGCCAGCAGCTTGGGGCTGCGGGGCACCGGGGAGCTGTTTTTT
V gene: TRBV4-1; J gene: TRBJ2-7; D gene: TRBD1; clone size: many; CDR3 protein: CASSQASGQGPIYEQYF; CDR3 DNA: TGCGCCAGCAGCCAAGCTTCGGGACAGGGTCCTATCTACGAGCAGTACTTC
V gene: TRBV7-7; J gene: TRBJ2-2; D gene: TRBD1; clone size: few; CDR3 protein: CASSLDQGDTGELFF; CDR3 DNA: TGTGCTAGCAGCTTAGACCAGGGGGACACCGGGGAGCTGTTTTTT
V gene: TRBV6-1; J gene: TRBJ2-1; D gene: NA; clone size: few; CDR3 protein: CASTIRGLGDNEQFF; CDR3 DNA: TGTGCCAGCACCATAAGGGGCTTAGGGGACAATGAGCAGTTCTTC
V gene: TRBV12-3/TRBV12-4; J gene: TRBJ2-1; D gene: TRBD2; clone size: few; CDR3 protein: CASSLAAGIHNEQFF; CDR3 DNA: TGTGCCAGCAGTTTGGCAGCGGGAATCCACAATGAGCAGTTCTTC
V gene: TRBV9; J gene: TRBJ2-5; D gene: TRBD1; clone size: NA; CDR3 protein: CASSPSLQGEETQYF; CDR3 DNA: TGTGCCAGCAGCCCTAGCCTACAGGGGGAAGAGACCCAGTACTTC
V gene: TRBV12-3/TRBV12-4; J gene: TRBJ2-3; D gene: TRBD1; clone size: many; CDR3 protein: CASSPAGQGTDTQYF; CDR3 DNA: TGTGCCAGCAGCCCCGCGGGACAGGGGACAGATACGCAGTATTTT
V gene: TRBV2; J gene: TRBJ1-3; D gene: NA; clone size: few; CDR3 protein: CASSLTLGGGNTIYF; CDR3 DNA: TGTGCCAGCAGCCTTACACTGGGCGGAGGGAACACCATATATTTT
V gene: TRBV3-1; J gene: TRBJ2-4; D gene: NA; clone size: few; CDR3 protein: CASSHTLAKNIQYF; CDR3 DNA: TGTGCCAGCAGCCACACACTAGCCAAAAACATTCAGTACTTC
V gene: TRBV25-1; J gene: TRBJ2-7; D gene: TRBD2; clone size: many; CDR3 protein: CASSFTSDEQYF; CDR3 DNA: TGTGCCAGCAGTTTTACTAGCGACGAGCAGTACTTC
V gene: TRBV4-3; J gene: TRBJ2-7; D gene: TRBD1; clone size: NA; CDR3 protein: CASSPSTGDIHEQYF; CDR3 DNA: TGCGCCAGCAGCCCTTCGACAGGGGATATCCACGAGCAGTACTTC
V gene: TRBV11-2; J gene: TRBJ2-3; D gene: NA; clone size: NA; CDR3 protein: CASSLSKGRTDTQYF; CDR3 DNA: TGTGCCAGCAGCCTGAGTAAGGGCCGCACAGATACGCAGTATTTT
V gene: TRBV11-2; J gene: TRBJ2-7; D gene: NA; clone size: few; CDR3 protein: CASSYGRSSYEQYF; CDR3 DNA: TGTGCCAGCAGCTACGGCCGTAGCTCCTACGAGCAGTACTTC
V gene: TRBV3-1; J gene: TRBJ1-5; D gene: NA; clone size: NA; CDR3 protein: CASSQVGGNQPQHF; CDR3 DNA: TGTGCCAGCAGCCAAGTTGGAGGAAATCAGCCCCAGCATTTT
V gene: TRBV20-1; J gene: TRBJ1-2; D gene: NA; clone size: NA; CDR3 protein: CSASLLGEGASYGYTF; CDR3 DNA: TGCAGTGCTTCATTACTTGGGGAGGGCGCTTCCTATGGCTACACCTTC
V gene: TRBV18; J gene: TRBJ1-1; D gene: NA; clone size: NA; CDR3 protein: CASSQSEGAFF; CDR3 DNA: TGTGCCAGCTCACAAAGCGAGGGAGCTTTCTTT
V gene: TRBV9; J gene: TRBJ2-1; D gene: NA; clone size: NA; CDR3 protein: CASSAASTYNEQFF; CDR3 DNA: TGTGCCAGCAGCGCCGCTAGTACCTACAATGAGCAGTTCTTC
V gene: TRBV6-2/TRBV6-3; J gene: TRBJ2-7; D gene: TRBD2; clone size: few; CDR3 protein: CASTPTSGTYEQYF; CDR3 DNA: TGTGCCAGCACCCCCACTAGCGGGACATACGAGCAGTACTTC
V gene: TRBV7-2; J gene: TRBJ2-7; D gene: NA; clone size: once; CDR3 protein: CASSLNFGVSSYEQYF; CDR3 DNA: TGTGCCAGCAGCTTAAACTTCGGGGTAAGCTCCTACGAGCAGTACTTC
V gene: TRBV18; J gene: TRBJ1-6; D gene: TRBD1; clone size: few; CDR3 protein: CASSRTGQGHNSPLHF; CDR3 DNA: TGTGCCAGCTCAAGAACGGGACAGGGGCATAATTCACCCCTCCACTTT
V gene: TRBV5-1; J gene: TRBJ2-3; D gene: TRBD1; clone size: few; CDR3 protein: CASSWTGPTDTQYF; CDR3 DNA: TGCGCCAGCAGCTGGACAGGACCCACAGATACGCAGTATTTT
V gene: TRBV10-3; J gene: TRBJ2-3; D gene: NA; clone size: few; CDR3 protein: CAISFSGFADTQYF; CDR3 DNA: TGTGCCATCAGCTTCAGTGGGTTCGCAGATACGCAGTATTTT
V gene: TRBV7-9; J gene: TRBJ2-2; D gene: NA; clone size: few; CDR3 protein: CATHWVVGELFF; CDR3 DNA: TGTGCCACCCATTGGGTTGTCGGGGAGCTGTTTTTT
V gene: TRBV7-3; J gene: TRBJ2-2; D gene: TRBD1; clone size: NA; CDR3 protein: CASSPRAGGAGELFF; CDR3 DNA: TGTGCCAGCAGCCCACGCGCAGGGGGCGCCGGGGAGCTGTTTTTT